The 16 T cell receptor beta chains below come from one sample, sequenced in a study of regulatory T cells in long-lasting Graves disease (dated by TCRdb to the early 2020s). The time point label, read with the paper, signifies: newly diagnosed GD, antithyroid drugs for less than 3 months. For both TCR sequencing and RNA sequencing, RNA was extracted from PBMCs using TRIzol. The library was made by multiplex PCR. The sample was run on an Illumina HiSeq 4000. TCR beta libraries were built with iRepertoire HTBI primers and Arm-PCR amplification of CDR3 regions. TCRdb passed the public sequencing reads through fastp at Q25 and MiXCR, retaining productive beta sequences. Here each entry gathers all rows of one CDR3 protein and keeps the most common genes and DNA. This sample is represented by under 500,000 distinct CDR3 sequences; around 17% of them were singletons. Of the sample, around 10% falls within the top ten clones.

These data were also filed under a second study, of T cells in Graves' hyperthyroidism and ophthalmopathy.

The material sequenced was peripheral blood mononuclear cells (PBMCs), taken at new diagnosis, from a patient treated with antithyroid drugs. The receptors stem from a woman aged 25 to 39 with Graves disease. Donor details come from another sample of the same person, matched by shared clones.

The V and J genes are TRBV7-8 and TRBJ2-5; no clear D. The germline V gene has CDR1 SGHVS and CDR2 FQNEAQ. This CDR3 spans 14 amino acids. Trimming took off 0 bases at V and 5 bases at J, with 10 bases between the two ends. The DNA for the CDR3 is TGTGCCAGCAGCTTAGCGGCCAGCCCGGAGACCCAGTACTTC. This gives the protein CASSLAASPETQYF. Full variable domain (remainder filled in from reference TRBV7-8 and TRBJ2-5): GAGVSQSPRYKVAKRGQDVALRCDPISGHVSLFWYQQALGQGPEFLTYFQNEAQLDKSGLPSDRFFAERPEGSVSTLKIQRTQQEDSAVYLCASSLAASPETQYFGPGTRLLVL.

This clonotype appeared many times. This chain connects TRBV2 to TRBJ2-2, with D perhaps TRBD2 (5 bases). V was pared by 2 bases and J by 6 bases, with 10 bases between. The germline V gene has CDR1 SNHLY and CDR2 FYNNEI. The CDR3 is 14 residues long. CDR3 amino acids: CASSERRGSGELFF. In DNA, the CDR3 is TGTGCCAGCAGTGAAAGAAGAGGGTCCGGGGAGCTGTTTTTT.

This clonotype was picked up many times. The gene calls are TRBV30 and TRBJ2-7, with TRBD1 matching 7 bases. CDR1 and CDR2 from the germline V gene are GTSNPN and SVGIG (reference sequence). The V segment lost 5 bases and the J segment 4 bases; nucleotides outside the gene matches: 8. The CDR3 spans 13 residues. CDR3 protein: CAWQQGLNYEQYF. CDR3 sequence (DNA): TGTGCCTGGCAACAGGGGTTGAATTACGAGCAGTACTTC.

Worth noting for this clonotype: A read error is possible here, since a much larger clone lies one base away. The J gene is TRBJ1-1, the V gene TRBV28; 9 bases map to TRBD1. Trimming cost V 8 bases and J 5 bases; bases outside gene matches: 12. The CDR3 is 15 amino acids. Germline CDR1 and CDR2: MDHEN and SYDVKM. The CDR3 reads CASGHIQGAGTEAFF. Written as DNA, the CDR3 is TGTGCCAGCGGACATATACAGGGGGCCGGGACTGAAGCTTTCTTT.

This clonotype was recorded many times. The chain links TRBV20-1 to TRBJ2-7; D is possibly TRBD1 (6 bases). The CDR3 length is 15 residues. V was cut by 3 bases and J by 2 bases, with 17 bases left in between. Looked up from germline, CDR1 is DFQATT and CDR2 is SNEGSKA (reference sequence). The CDR3 loop is CSASPTHRVTYEQYF. In nucleotides, the CDR3 is TGCAGTGCTAGTCCCACCCACAGGGTAACCTACGAGCAGTACTTC.

In its sample, this clonotype was seen many times. The chain combines TRBV5-1 with TRBJ2-3, with D uncertain. The V end lost 4 bases, the J end lost 1 base, and 13 bases lay between the germline ends. The germline V gene has CDR1 SGHRS and CDR2 YFSETQ. The CDR3 covers 15 residues. In nucleotides, the CDR3 is TGCGCCAGCAGCCATCGGAGAAGGGGCACAGATACGCAGTATTTT. It translates to CASSHRRRGTDTQYF.

This clonotype has a count of ten or more. This chain connects TRBV3-1 to TRBJ2-1; 7 bases align to TRBD2. V lost 5 bases and J lost 4; bases outside the gene matches: 8. CDR1 and CDR2 from the germline V gene are LGHDT and YNNKEL (reference sequence). CDR3 length: 15 residues. DNA for the CDR3: TGTGCCAGCAGCAGATTCAGCGGGGCATACAATGAGCAGTTCTTC. Protein: CASSRFSGAYNEQFF.

This clonotype was observed a handful of times. The chain has TRBV19 and TRBJ1-1; possibly TRBD1 for D (5 bases). Germline V lookup: CDR1 LNHDA, CDR2 SQIVND (reference sequence). CDR3 length: 12 amino acids. V was cut by 7 bases and J by 1 base, with 7 bases left in between. CDR3 residues: CASTQGNTEAFF. CDR3 nucleotides: TGTGCCAGTACTCAGGGGAACACTGAAGCTTTCTTT.

This clonotype appeared a single time. Being one base from a much bigger clone, this may be a read error. The chain combines TRBV20-1 with TRBJ2-4; 8 bases are a match to TRBD1. Germline assignment: CDR1 DFQATT and CDR2 SNEGSKA (reference sequence). The CDR3 spans 15 residues. J lost 8 bases, V lost 1 base, and 10 bases had no gene match. CDR3 DNA sequence: TGCAGTGCTAGAGGTCCAGGGGGCGTTTTTGACATTCAGTACTTC. This translates into CSARGPGGVFDIQYF.

This clonotype showed up just a few times. This chain joins TRBV4-1 and TRBJ2-3; TRBD2 matches 10 bases. CDR3 size: 16 residues. Germline lookup yields CDR1 MGHRA and CDR2 YSYEKL. V was pared by 2 bases and J by 5 bases, with 7 bases of the junction left unmatched. CDR3 sequence (DNA): TGCGCCAGCAGCCAAAGGACAGGGACTAGCGTAGATACGCAGTATTTT. This codes for CASSQRTGTSVDTQYF.

This clonotype has at least ten counts. This chain uses TRBV28 with TRBJ2-1; D is perhaps TRBD1 (5 bases). This CDR3 contains 15 residues. Germline CDR1 is MDHEN and CDR2 is SYDVKM. V was pared by 3 bases and J by 9 bases, with 18 bases between. CDR3 in amino acids: CASSFFQGFGSEQFF. DNA for the CDR3: TGTGCCAGCAGTTTTTTCCAGGGCTTTGGAAGTGAGCAGTTCTTC.

The chain links TRBV5-6 to TRBJ2-6, with D maybe TRBD1 (6 bases). This CDR3 has 17 residues. CDR1 is SGHDT and CDR2 is YYEEEE in the germline V gene. The V gene lost 4 bases and the J gene lost 2 bases, with 16 bases spanning the gap. CDR3 coding DNA: TGTGCCAGCAGCCCCCAGTTGGGGACAACTGGGGCCAACGTCCTGACTTTC. The encoded protein is CASSPQLGTTGANVLTF.

This clonotype showed up many times. The V call is TRBV10-3, the J call TRBJ1-4; D is possibly TRBD1 (5 bases). This CDR3 is built from 16 residues. V was shortened by 4 bases and J by 7 bases, with 19 bases between the two germline ends. Germline CDR1 and CDR2: ENHRY and SYGVKD. The DNA for the CDR3 is TGTGCCATCAGTGCTAAACCGGGACCTCGAACTGAAAAACTGTTTTTT. Its translation is CAISAKPGPRTEKLFF.

This clonotype was observed a few times. This sequence joins TRBV5-4 and TRBJ2-7, with TRBD2 as a possible D gene (5 bases). Trimming stripped 4 bases from V and 7 bases from J, with 18 bases between. This CDR3 spans 14 amino acids. Germline V lookup: CDR1 SGHNT, CDR2 YYREEE (reference sequence). The CDR3 region has the DNA TGTGCCAGCAGCAAACGAGAGGGAACGGGGGAGCAGTACTTC. Translation gives CASSKREGTGEQYF.

J is TRBJ2-7 and V is TRBV5-1, with D tentatively TRBD2 (6 bases). Germline CDR1 is SGHRS and CDR2 is YFSETQ. The ends were cut back, 3 bases at V and 7 bases at J, with 23 bases in the middle. This CDR3 has 16 residues. CDR3 protein: CASSSLSSGAAGEQYF. The CDR3 bases are TGCGCCAGCAGCTCCCTCTCCAGCGGAGCCGCGGGGGAGCAGTACTTC.

The rearrangement links TRBV19 to TRBJ1-2; D remains unclear. The CDR3 totals 13 residues. Germline assignment: CDR1 LNHDA and CDR2 SQIVND (reference sequence). V was shortened by 6 bases and J by 1 base, with 9 bases between the two germline ends. Written as DNA, the CDR3 is TGTGCCAGTAGGACCCGGATTAACTATGGCTACACCTTC. Amino acid sequence: CASRTRINYGYTF. The variable domain in full, completed from reference TRBV19 and TRBJ1-2, reads DGGITQSPKYLFRKEGQNVTLSCEQNLNHDAMYWYRQDPGQGLRLIYYSQIVNDFQKGDIAEGYSVSREKKESFPLTVTSAQKNPTAFYLCASRTRINYGYTFGSGTRLTVV.